These T cell receptor beta chains were read from a single sample in a study of OX40 agonist ivuxolimab in advanced cancers. Measured with immunoSEQ multiplex PCR; TCRdb has only the in-frame clones, and not every one. The sample shows about 120,000 clones, roughly nine tenths of them seen only once. The specimen comprised CD4+ or CD8+ T cells sorted from blood, sampled in a trial of the OX40 agonist ivuxolimab. The receptors come from an adult with an advanced solid tumor such as melanoma, head and neck, liver or kidney cancer. Both conserved end residues are part of each CDR3. The size entry is marked missing in some rows and otherwise reads once, few, many or a size class.

clone size	V gene	J gene	CDR3 protein
NA	TRBV5-6	TRBJ1-4	CASSLGAATTNEKLFF
NA	TRBV18	TRBJ2-7	CASSGLGEIYEQYF
NA	TRBV28	TRBJ2-6	CATNNWVGANVLTF
NA	TRBV7-2	TRBJ2-2	CASSLVAGMAGELFF
NA	TRBV28	TRBJ2-1	CASSLRGGNEQFF
once	TRBV6-6	TRBJ2-7	CASRAGQLYEQYF
NA	TRBV5-1	TRBJ1-1	CASSLAGSTNTEAFF
NA	TRBV5-5	TRBJ2-5	CASSLAEETQYF
NA	TRBV6-5	TRBJ2-3	CASSYKGLAVNTQYF
NA	TRBV19	TRBJ1-1	CASTLNMEPALGEAFF
NA	TRBV6-1	TRBJ1-5	CASSEWGEQPQHF
NA	TRBV18	TRBJ2-3	CASSPDRATDTQYF
NA	TRBV28	TRBJ1-1	CASTLHTSVNTEAFF
NA	TRBV9	TRBJ2-1	CASSRRTADNEQFF
once	TRBV5-1	TRBJ2-5	CASSPGTLGGETQYF
NA	TRBV11-2	TRBJ2-3	CATGGFTDTQYF
NA	TRBV30	TRBJ1-2	CAWRQNYGYTF
NA	TRBV28	TRBJ2-5	CASRSPTGFETQYF
NA	TRBV18	TRBJ1-3	CATYPDRVLPSGNTIYF
NA	TRBV6-6	TRBJ1-5	CASSYLGASGNQPQHF
few	TRBV6-4	TRBJ1-6	CASIGPSSYNSPLHF
NA	TRBV28	TRBJ2-7	CASSSPAGYEQYF
NA	TRBV6-6	TRBJ1-5	CASSAGQGKSQPQHF
NA	TRBV2	TRBJ1-1	CASTYRQMNTEAFF
NA	TRBV20-1	TRBJ1-1	CSARGLLAFF
NA	TRBV5-1	TRBJ2-7	CASSHGGTGGPGYEQYF
once	TRBV2	TRBJ2-3	CASSGWAGGRDTQYF
medium-sized	TRBV2	TRBJ1-5	CASSESNQPQHF
NA	TRBV30	TRBJ1-3	CAWRDSGNTIYF
once	TRBV19	TRBJ2-5	CASSLEGGGRGRAQYF
NA	TRBV28	TRBJ2-7	CASSGTRTVTTYEQYF
NA	TRBV5-1	TRBJ2-5	CASSRDRKETQYF
NA	TRBV2	TRBJ1-4	CASKLDRSNEKLFF
NA	TRBV10-3	TRBJ1-1	CAIKRGLSEGGGFDTEAFF
NA	TRBV7-9	TRBJ1-2	CASSTRAGYTF
NA	TRBV29-1	TRBJ2-3	CSVEQGTDTQYF
NA	TRBV5-1	TRBJ2-3	CASSLDRGRTDTQYF
NA	TRBV5-4	TRBJ2-5	CASSLTSGETQYF
NA	TRBV11-1	TRBJ2-1	CASSLLAGSLYNEQFF
NA	TRBV9	TRBJ1-2	CASERGGGYGYTF
NA	TRBV6-6	TRBJ2-1	CASSYLGQGGREQFF
few	TRBV11-2	TRBJ2-7	CASSLSSGGEYEQYF
NA	TRBV28	TRBJ1-2	CASGQNYGYTF
NA	TRBV10-1	TRBJ2-2	CASSLGGGDRNTGELFF
NA	TRBV12-5	TRBJ1-5	CASAPGGGQPQHF
NA	TRBV6-5	TRBJ1-3	CASSPGTGVNTIYF
NA	TRBV28	TRBJ1-5	CASSLGRGSQPQHF
NA	TRBV5-1	TRBJ2-5	CASSFSTDETQYF
NA	TRBV27	TRBJ2-6	CASSLRGGGGFAGANVLTF
NA	TRBV4-1	TRBJ1-4	CASSQDQTATNEKLFF
NA	TRBV27	TRBJ2-5	CASSGPVQETQYF
NA	TRBV27	TRBJ1-6	CASRDRGHNSPLHF
once	TRBV7-2	TRBJ2-3	CASSSQVLARPLAQYF
few	TRBV6-1	TRBJ2-7	CASSQGQGALYEQYF
NA	TRBV2	TRBJ2-4	CASSAGTENIQYF
NA	TRBV6-5	TRBJ1-2	CASSYWGSSNYGYTF
NA	TRBV28	TRBJ2-4	CASSSGADAKNIQYF
NA	TRBV2	TRBJ1-1	CASSESTGANTEAFF
NA	TRBV9	TRBJ1-5	CASSPDRGKGNQPQHF
NA	TRBV18	TRBJ1-5	CASSPRQLEPQHF